This is a list of T cell receptor beta chains from one sample in a study of CD8 T cells in ankylosing spondylitis. One entry per CDR3 protein, called by TCRdb with MiXCR from the 5' RACE reads. The table records 250,000 to 350,000 distinct CDR3 sequences, about 19% of them present only once. Sequencing input: blood, either unsorted or a sorted T cell fraction (not recorded which). The receptors come from a male donor with ankylosing spondylitis or in good health (not recorded which). Both conserved end residues are part of each CDR3. A D gene is named only where the DNA matches it firmly. Some rows mark clone size as missing; the rest say once, few, many or name a class of expanded clone.

j_gene | v_gene | len | d_gene | abundance | CDR3nt | CDR3aa
TRBJ1-2 | TRBV10-3 | 14 | - | few | TGTGCCATCAGTGAGGGACAGAAAAACTATGGCTACACCTTC | CAISEGQKNYGYTF
TRBJ2-3 | TRBV5-1 | 15 | - | few | TGCGCCAGCAGCTTGGGCGCAGGGAGCCCAGATACGCAGTATTTT | CASSLGAGSPDTQYF
TRBJ1-3 | TRBV5-1 | 16 | - | - | TGCGCCAGCAGCTTGGGTCAGCACCCCTCTGGAAACACCATATATTTT | CASSLGQHPSGNTIYF
TRBJ1-1 | TRBV5-1 | 19 | TRBD1 | - | TGCGCCAGCAGCTTGCGTCGGGACAGGGGGTACTTAAGAGGCACTGAAGCTTTCTTT | CASSLRRDRGYLRGTEAFF
TRBJ2-1 | TRBV27 | 14 | - | - | TGTGCCAGCTACCCTCGTGCCCAGAACAATGAGCAGTTCTTC | CASYPRAQNNEQFF
TRBJ2-1 | TRBV5-5 | 15 | TRBD2 | many | TGTGCCAGCAGCTTGGACGGGCGGCAGGGACTACAGCAGTTCTTC | CASSLDGRQGLQQFF
TRBJ1-2 | TRBV5-1 | 14 | - | many | TGCGCCAGCAGCTTGGATAAGGGGAATTTTGGCTACACCTTC | CASSLDKGNFGYTF
TRBJ1-1 | TRBV2 | 13 | TRBD1 | - | TGTGCCAGCCAGGGACAGTTGAACACTGAAGCTTTCTTT | CASQGQLNTEAFF
TRBJ2-5 | TRBV24-1 | 16 | TRBD1 | - | TGTGCCACCAGTGTCGGGGATGGGACAGGGGTAGAGACCCAGTACTTC | CATSVGDGTGVETQYF
TRBJ2-3 | TRBV19 | 20 | TRBD2 | - | TGTGCCAGTAGCCCCAGCCCCTCTAGCGGGGGGACGGTGATGCCAGATACGCAGTATTTT | CASSPSPSSGGTVMPDTQYF
TRBJ2-1 | TRBV5-1 | 11 | - | many | TGCGCCAGCAGCTCCAGCTATGAGCAGTTCTTC | CASSSSYEQFF
TRBJ2-3 | TRBV24-1 | 14 | - | few | TGTGCCACCAGTGATTGGGGGAATTCAGATACGCAGTATTTT | CATSDWGNSDTQYF
TRBJ2-5 | TRBV20-1 | 14 | TRBD2 | few | TGCAGTGCTAGCGGGGGGGACGCCCAAGAGACCCAGTACTTC | CSASGGDAQETQYF
TRBJ1-1 | TRBV27 | 13 | - | once | TGTGCCAGCAGGATCGGGGGGGCCCATGAAGCTTTCTTT | CASRIGGAHEAFF
TRBJ2-3 | TRBV12-3/TRBV12-4 | 15 | - | few | TGTGCCAGCGTATTATGGGGGACTAGCACAGATACGCAGTATTTT | CASVLWGTSTDTQYF
TRBJ2-3 | TRBV20-1 | 17 | TRBD2 | - | TGCAGTGCTAGAGATCCTCGGGTAGCGGGGCCCACAGATACGCAGTATTTT | CSARDPRVAGPTDTQYF
TRBJ1-5 | TRBV12-3/TRBV12-4 | 15 | TRBD1 | - | TGTGCCAGCAGTTTCCACAGGGGGCCGGGTCGGCCCCAGCATTTT | CASSFHRGPGRPQHF
TRBJ2-3 | TRBV2 | 15 | TRBD2 | many | TGTGCCAGCAGTCCAACTAGCGGGGGGACAGATACGCAGTATTTT | CASSPTSGGTDTQYF
TRBJ2-2 | TRBV12-3/TRBV12-4 | 19 | - | - | TGTGCCAGCAGTTTAAAGCCCCAAAGAGGACGCCTGAACACCGGGGAGCTGTTTTTT | CASSLKPQRGRLNTGELFF
TRBJ2-3 | TRBV5-1 | 15 | - | few | TGCGCCAGCAGCACGGGACCCTCGTGGACAGATACGCAGTATTTT | CASSTGPSWTDTQYF
TRBJ2-3 | TRBV20-1 | 16 | TRBD1 | - | TGCAGTGCTAGATCGCCGGGACAGGGGGTCACAGATACGCAGTATTTT | CSARSPGQGVTDTQYF
TRBJ2-5 | TRBV12-3/TRBV12-4 | 14 | TRBD1 | many | TGTGCCAGCATCTTAGGACAGGGTATAGAGACCCAGTACTTC | CASILGQGIETQYF
TRBJ2-3 | TRBV11-2 | 18 | TRBD2 | few | TGTGCCAGCAGCTTAGTGTCTAGCGGGGGTCGAGAGTCTGATACGCAGTATTTT | CASSLVSSGGRESDTQYF
TRBJ2-6 | TRBV28 | 17 | - | - | TGTGCCAGCAGTTTGAATCCAGCGAGCTCTGGGGCCAACGTCCTGACTTTC | CASSLNPASSGANVLTF
TRBJ2-2 | TRBV20-1 | 15 | TRBD1 | many | TGCAGTGCTAGCCCCGGGACAGGGGGAACCGGGGAGCTGTTTTTT | CSASPGTGGTGELFF
TRBJ2-1 | TRBV24-1 | 14 | - | few | TGTGCCACCAGTGACCCTGGGCTAGCCAATGAGCAGTTCTTC | CATSDPGLANEQFF
TRBJ1-6 | TRBV5-1 | 14 | - | many | TGCGCCAGCAGCTTGGCCGCAGCCGATTCACCCCTCCACTTT | CASSLAAADSPLHF
TRBJ2-3 | TRBV19 | 15 | TRBD2 | - | TGTGCCAGTAGTTTCGGGACTAGTGGGACAGATACGCAGTATTTT | CASSFGTSGTDTQYF
TRBJ2-1 | TRBV5-1 | 15 | TRBD2 | - | TGCGCCAGCAGCTTAGGACTAGCGGGGACTTGGGAGCAGTTCTTC | CASSLGLAGTWEQFF
TRBJ2-1 | TRBV7-7 | 13 | - | - | TGTGCTAGCAGCTCAGGGACAGCGGGTGAGCAGTTCTTC | CASSSGTAGEQFF
TRBJ1-2 | TRBV3-1 | 13 | - | - | TGTGCCAGCAGCCACGAGACGGGCGCTGGCTACACCTTC | CASSHETGAGYTF
TRBJ2-3 | TRBV12-3/TRBV12-4 | 16 | TRBD1 | few | TGTGCCAGTAGGGACAGTCTAGGTCCGGTCACAGATACGCAGTATTTT | CASRDSLGPVTDTQYF
TRBJ2-4 | TRBV5-6 | 16 | TRBD1 | - | TGTGCCAGCAGCAGGGACAGGGGAATAGCCAAAAACATTCAGTACTTC | CASSRDRGIAKNIQYF
TRBJ1-2 | TRBV15 | 12 | - | once | TGTGCCACCGCCTTGGGGGGGACTGGCTACACCTTC | CATALGGTGYTF
TRBJ1-5 | TRBV18 | 14 | TRBD1 | many | TGTGCCAGCTCTCTGGGAACCGGGACAGCCACACAGCATTTT | CASSLGTGTATQHF
TRBJ1-1 | TRBV28 | 13 | - | - | TGTGCCAGCACCCTGGGCAGGGTGACTGAAGCTTTCTTT | CASTLGRVTEAFF
TRBJ2-2 | TRBV12-3/TRBV12-4 | 16 | TRBD2 | - | TGTGCCAGCAGTTTCAAAGCGGGGACGAACACCGGGGAGCTGTTTTTT | CASSFKAGTNTGELFF
TRBJ1-2 | TRBV12-3/TRBV12-4 | 12 | - | - | TGTGCCAGCGGGCCTCTGAACTATGGCTACACCTTC | CASGPLNYGYTF
TRBJ2-2 | TRBV11-1 | 13 | - | - | TGTGCCAGCAGCCCCGCAGGTCCCGGGGAGCTGTTTTTT | CASSPAGPGELFF
TRBJ2-1 | TRBV7-2 | 13 | - | few | TGTGCCAGCAGCTTAGGACAGGACGGTGAGCAGTTCTTC | CASSLGQDGEQFF
TRBJ2-3 | TRBV7-3 | 15 | - | - | TGTGCCAGCAGCGTAGAGGCCTCCAGCACAGATACGCAGTATTTT | CASSVEASSTDTQYF
TRBJ1-4 | TRBV3-1 | 14 | - | - | TGTGCCAGCAGCCAGACAGGCGGTAATGAAAAACTGTTTTTT | CASSQTGGNEKLFF
TRBJ1-2 | TRBV5-1 | 15 | - | - | TGCGCCAGCAGCTTGGGGACCGACAGGCCTGTAGGCTACACCTTC | CASSLGTDRPVGYTF
TRBJ1-3 | TRBV20-1 | 15 | TRBD1 | - | TGCAGTGCTAGAGGGGACAGGGGGAAAGGAAACACCATATATTTT | CSARGDRGKGNTIYF
TRBJ2-5 | TRBV20-1 | 15 | - | - | TGCAGTGCTAGGGACATCGGGAGTTACCAGCAGACCCAGTACTTC | CSARDIGSYQQTQYF
TRBJ2-1 | TRBV7-2 | 16 | - | - | TGTGCCAGCAGCTTAGACTGGAGTGTCTTCTACAATGAGCAGTTCTTC | CASSLDWSVFYNEQFF
TRBJ1-5 | TRBV21-1 | 13 | - | many | TGTGCCAGCAGCCGGACAGGGGAAGGGCCCCAGCATTTT | CASSRTGEGPQHF
TRBJ2-5 | TRBV15 | 15 | TRBD1 | few | TGTGCCACCAGCCCGGGACAGGGGCTCCAAGAGACCCAGTACTTC | CATSPGQGLQETQYF
TRBJ1-5 | TRBV12-3/TRBV12-4 | 15 | TRBD1 | - | TGTGCCAGCACCCCGGGGGGGACAGGGAATCAGCCCCAGCATTTT | CASTPGGTGNQPQHF
TRBJ2-3 | TRBV28 | 15 | TRBD2 | - | TGTGCCAGCAGCGGACTAGCGGGACACACAGATACGCAGTATTTT | CASSGLAGHTDTQYF